The rows below give T cell receptor beta chains drawn from one sample of a study of blood T cell repertoires in COVID-19. The data were produced by immunoSEQ multiplex PCR, yet TCRdb's version contains in-frame clones alone and is incomplete. Counted here are about 270,000 clones, 75% to 95% occurring once; the ten biggest clones make up about 3%. The specimen sequenced was PBMCs or T cells enriched from blood (not recorded which). The receptors come from a man between 35 and 55 years old who had been exposed to COVID-19. The conserved cysteine and the conserved F or W are not part of the CDR3 here. The order of the fields is clone size, V gene, J gene, CDR3 protein. A row's size may be missing; if present it is once, few, many or a size class.

-	TRBV28	TRBJ2-1	ASSILDRGVYNEQF
-	TRBV12-2	TRBJ2-7	ASRSLGTGAYEQY
-	TRBV6-5	TRBJ2-2	ASSLAAGELF
-	TRBV5-1	TRBJ2-4	ASSLNGRSSGILTKNIQY
-	TRBV2	TRBJ1-5	ASRKTENQPQH
-	TRBV2	TRBJ2-7	ASSAGGPYEQY
-	TRBV9	TRBJ1-1	ASSPTGYTEAF
-	TRBV28	TRBJ1-1	ASSVQGVETEAF
-	TRBV28	TRBJ1-6	AIQAGGARHSPLH
-	TRBV7-2	TRBJ2-7	ASSLASSQGTYEQY
-	TRBV4-1	TRBJ2-1	ASSQIGRGINEQF
-	TRBV29-1	TRBJ1-1	SARGQRNTEAF
-	TRBV4-1	TRBJ1-3	ASSQATGGLY
-	TRBV7-6	TRBJ2-2	ASSTRASGRGTGELF
-	TRBV10-1	TRBJ1-1	ASSLLRDSEAF
few	TRBV6-5	TRBJ2-5	ASSYSFGTVEETQY
-	TRBV19	TRBJ2-7	ASSAGLASEQY
-	TRBV13	TRBJ2-5	ASSLNRAWDETQY
-	TRBV10-1	TRBJ2-1	ASSDSSGRANEQF
-	TRBV10-3	TRBJ1-5	AISETGVSLGNQPQH
-	TRBV5-5	TRBJ1-2	ASSADRGYGYT
-	TRBV12-3/TRBV12-4	TRBJ1-3	ASRQGRGNTIY
-	TRBV3-1/TRBV3-2	TRBJ1-2	ASSLISGAGGYYGYT
-	TRBV7-6	TRBJ2-5	ASTPYSGGRAETQY
-	TRBV6-5	TRBJ1-1	ASSYSIRPTEAF
-	TRBV7-8	TRBJ1-5	ASTMGGRGQPQH
-	TRBV24-1	TRBJ2-7	ATSDGTGYPYEQY
few	TRBV7-9	TRBJ2-7	ASSLARGHYEQY
-	TRBV9	TRBJ2-7	ASSISGTSGYEQY
-	TRBV5-1	TRBJ1-1	ASSLGQYTEAF
-	TRBV27	TRBJ1-1	ASRLVGGATEAF
-	TRBV5-1	TRBJ2-7	ASSFADEQY
once	TRBV11-3	TRBJ2-5	ASSSGLAGRQETQY
-	TRBV5-1	TRBJ1-3	ASSFDSLAGRDTIY
-	TRBV6-5	TRBJ1-1	ASSHRGEAF
few	TRBV4-1	TRBJ1-3	ASSQQSRDRGNGNTIY
-	TRBV28	TRBJ1-2	ASSSFGGAGHGYT
-	TRBV19	TRBJ1-2	ASSNGQGYGYT
-	TRBV7-9	TRBJ1-1	ASSLGFGGARNTEAF
-	TRBV18	TRBJ1-6	ASSPPRGTNSPLH
-	TRBV19	TRBJ2-1	ASSILAGTTYNEQF
-	TRBV2	TRBJ2-7	ASSEGGRSSTYEQY
-	TRBV28	TRBJ2-1	ASSYLPGQGAREQF
-	TRBV5-4	TRBJ2-7	ASSLSILGAHEQY
-	TRBV28	TRBJ1-2	ASSLGGGRTVYGYT
once	TRBV19	TRBJ1-6	ASSTGSGVYNSPLH